The 13 T cell receptor beta chains in this list originate from one sample, sequenced in a study of T cell changes during pregnancy in multiple sclerosis. Profiled with immunoSEQ multiplex PCR; TCRdb holds only in-frame clones, not every one. The table shows around 60,000 clones, with about 88% occurring only once. The sample here was peripheral blood, taken in the first trimester of pregnancy. The origin of the receptors is a female donor with multiple sclerosis, enrolled in a pregnancy study.

The chain combines TRBV5-1 with TRBJ2-7, with 9 bases fitting TRBD1. Germline V CDR1 and CDR2: SGHRS, YFSETQ. V dropped 0 bases and J dropped 6; count of bases not matched to a gene: 4. The CDR3 is 14 residues long. The CDR3 DNA follows: TGCGCCAGCAGCTTGGCTCGGACAGGGGTCGAGCAGTACTTC. It specifies CASSLARTGVEQYF.

The V and J genes are TRBV19 and TRBJ1-2, with D perhaps TRBD1 (5 bases). Trimming took off 7 bases at V and 5 bases at J, with 11 bases between the two ends. The CDR3 spans 12 residues. The germline V gene encodes CDR1 LNHDA and CDR2 SQIVND (reference sequence). This CDR3 reads CASTPGRYGYTF. Written as DNA, the CDR3 is TGTGCCAGTACCCCAGGGAGGTATGGCTACACCTTC.

The sample holds one count of this clone. The chain joins TRBV7-6 to TRBJ1-4; TRBD1 aligns across 7 bases. CDR1 SGHVS and CDR2 FNYEAQ come from the germline V gene. This CDR3 has 16 residues. Trimming took 5 bases from V and 4 from J; bases not matched to a gene: 10. The CDR3 loop is CASSHSQGEDNEKLFF. For the CDR3, the DNA is TGTGCCAGCAGCCATAGCCAGGGGGAAGATAATGAAAAACTGTTTTTT.

The genes are TRBV14 and TRBJ1-2, with 7 bases fitting TRBD1. The CDR3 has 16 residues. Germline V gene data show CDR1 as SGHDN and CDR2 as FVKESK. Trimming took 3 bases from V and 7 from J; bases not matched to a gene: 14. In DNA, the CDR3 is TGTGCCAGCAGCCATAGGTTTGCGACAGGGCTGGGTGGCTACACCTTC. It codes for CASSHRFATGLGGYTF. Combining the CDR3 with reference TRBV14 and TRBJ1-2 gives the whole variable domain EAGVTQFPSHSVIEKGQTVTLRCDPISGHDNLYWYRRVMGKEIKFLLHFVKESKQDESGMPNNRFLAERTGGTYSTLKVQPAELEDSGVYFCASSHRFATGLGGYTFGSGTRLTVV.

The chain combines TRBV5-1 with TRBJ1-2; tentatively, D is TRBD1 (6 bases). The V end was cut by 1 base, the J end by 1 base, with 8 bases between. Germline CDR1 reads SGHRS; CDR2 reads YFSETQ. The CDR3 extends over 14 amino acids. The CDR3 spells CASSLQGYNYGYTF. The CDR3 DNA reads as TGCGCCAGCAGCTTGCAGGGGTATAACTATGGCTACACCTTC.

J is TRBJ2-2 and V is TRBV10-3, with 13 bases lining up with TRBD2. The V segment lost 7 bases and the J segment 0 bases; nucleotides outside the gene matches: 8. The V gene's germline CDR1 is ENHRY and CDR2 SYGVKD. This CDR3 is built from 18 residues. CDR3 nucleotides: TGTGCCATCAAACGGACTAGCGGGAGCCATGCGAACACCGGGGAGCTGTTTTTT. It yields the protein CAIKRTSGSHANTGELFF.

The chain combines TRBV6-1 with TRBJ2-3, with D possibly matching TRBD1 (6 bases). Germline values: CDR1 MNHNS, CDR2 SASEGT. V shed 3 bases and J shed 0 bases, with 10 bases lying between them. This CDR3 contains 15 residues. CDR3 residues: CASSEIQGSTDTQYF. CDR3 nucleotides: TGTGCCAGCAGTGAGATACAGGGAAGCACAGATACGCAGTATTTT.

The V and J genes are TRBV5-1 and TRBJ2-1, with D possibly being TRBD1 (5 bases). The germline V and J ends were trimmed by 2 bases and 4 bases, with 10 bases remaining between them. This CDR3 contains 14 residues. Germline V lookup: CDR1 SGHRS, CDR2 YFSETQ. The CDR3 nucleotides read TGCGCCAGCAGCTTTCTACAGGCGTACAATGAGCAGTTCTTC. Its translation is CASSFLQAYNEQFF.

This chain links TRBV7-2 with TRBJ1-2, with D perhaps TRBD1 (6 bases). The CDR3 spans 19 residues. CDR1 and CDR2 (germline): SGHTA, FQGNSA. V was shortened by 0 bases and J by 4 bases, with 24 bases between the two germline ends. The CDR3 region has the DNA TGTGCCAGCAGCTTAGCCGCGGGTGGCAGGGGAGTTGATTCCTATGGCTACACCTTC. This gives the protein CASSLAAGGRGVDSYGYTF.

This chain's CDR3 is CASRSPRERGMIETQYF. The CDR3 region has the DNA TGTGCCAGCAGGTCCCCCCGGGAGAGGGGTATGATCGAGACCCAGTACTTC. The chain has TRBV7-9 and TRBJ2-5, with D possibly TRBD2 on 6 matching bases. V lost 6 bases, J lost 5 bases, and 25 bases lay in between. The CDR3 covers 17 residues. CDR1 is SEHNR and CDR2 is FQNEAQ in the germline V gene (reference sequence). The variable domain in full, completed from reference TRBV7-9 and TRBJ2-5, reads DTGVSQNPRHKITKRGQNVTFRCDPISEHNRLYWYRQTLGQGPEFLTYFQNEAQLEKSRLLSDRFSAERPKGSFSTLEIQRTEQGDSAMYLCASRSPRERGMIETQYFGPGTRLLVL.

The chain combines TRBV5-1 with TRBJ2-1, with a weak D call TRBD1 (5 bases). The CDR3 is 16 amino acids. Trimming removed 2 bases from V and 5 bases from J, with 17 bases in between. Germline CDR1 and CDR2: SGHRS and YFSETQ. CDR3 sequence: CASSFDLRQTNNEQFF. Written as DNA, the CDR3 is TGCGCCAGCAGCTTTGACCTGCGACAGACAAACAATGAGCAGTTCTTC.

This chain connects TRBV6-1 to TRBJ1-2; perhaps TRBD1 as D (6 bases). The CDR3 runs 17 residues. Germline-derived CDR1 and CDR2 are MNHNS and SASEGT. Trimming removed 3 bases at V and 2 bases at J, with 19 bases between. CDR3 coding DNA: TGTGCCAGCAGTGACCGGGACATCGCTATTTTGAACTATGGCTACACCTTC. Its protein product is CASSDRDIAILNYGYTF.

V gene TRBV10-3 combines with J gene TRBJ1-1; TRBD1 agrees at 7 bases. This CDR3 spans 15 amino acids. In germline, CDR1 is ENHRY, CDR2 SYGVKD. Trimming removed 6 bases from V and 0 bases from J; junction bases left unmatched: 7. CDR3: CAISSDRALNTEAFF. In DNA form, the CDR3 reads TGTGCCATCAGCTCAGACAGGGCCCTGAACACTGAAGCTTTCTTT.